This is a list of T cell receptor beta chains from one sample in a study of T cell repertoires in aging, cancer and after chemotherapy. One entry per CDR3 protein results from TCRdb running MiXCR on the multiplex PCR reads. The sample carries several thousand distinct CDR3 sequences, 50% to 55% recorded once. The source material was blood. The receptors stem from a human donor with a solid tumor. CDR3s leave out the opening cysteine and the closing phenylalanine or tryptophan.

J,V,CDR3
TRBJ1-1,TRBV18,ASSQSAGSRDTEAF
TRBJ1-6,TRBV6-5,ASSYRPTESYNSPLH
TRBJ2-2,TRBV5-1,ASSRLAGDLETGELF
TRBJ1-2,TRBV24-1,ATSGEKLYGYT
TRBJ2-7,TRBV6-5,ASSYARGRAHEQY
TRBJ1-1,TRBV12-3/TRBV12-4,ASSLQGLNTEAF
TRBJ2-7,TRBV6-2/TRBV6-3,ASSYSSQESAYEQY
TRBJ2-3,TRBV15,ATSRDPSGSDTQY
TRBJ2-1,TRBV24-1,ATSDSPHRREQF
TRBJ2-7,TRBV11-2,ASSPDLGQY
TRBJ1-4,TRBV6-5,ASRSQGDEKLF
TRBJ2-2,TRBV28,ASRGGAGELF
TRBJ1-1,TRBV7-2,ASSSHSIGGATEAF
TRBJ2-1,TRBV7-2,ASSPAGFGNEQF
TRBJ1-1,TRBV6-2/TRBV6-3,ASGRWGDTEAF
TRBJ2-5,TRBV5-6,ASSSGQQETQY
TRBJ2-1,TRBV7-9,ASSNDRGGEQF
TRBJ1-5,TRBV7-2,ASSLVTSSQPQH
TRBJ2-3,TRBV29-1,SVDDTQY
TRBJ2-3,TRBV30,AWSPLDQWDPTDTQY
TRBJ2-7,TRBV30,AWNPGLAGAGEQY
TRBJ1-6,TRBV27,ASSPDRGNSPLH
TRBJ1-1,TRBV30,AWSVVWEDEAF
TRBJ2-1,TRBV9,ASSGSGAGNEQF
TRBJ2-5,TRBV4-3,ATRTAPTQY
TRBJ1-4,TRBV19,ASTPADPAGEKLF
TRBJ2-1,TRBV13,ASSAAGGLGSYNEQF
TRBJ2-2,TRBV19,ASSIKGELF
TRBJ2-7,TRBV27,ASKTHLGGVFSEQY
TRBJ1-4,TRBV4-1,ASSWTGDEKLF
TRBJ1-2,TRBV6-1,ASSGGAYYGYT
TRBJ1-1,TRBV12-3/TRBV12-4,ASTYRREGNTEAF
TRBJ2-3,TRBV7-2,ASSTTYSTDTQY
TRBJ1-1,TRBV27,ASIQGGNTKAF
TRBJ1-2,TRBV14,ASSPGTGIYGYT
TRBJ2-1,TRBV12-3/TRBV12-4,ASSYGVGEQF
TRBJ1-2,TRBV11-2,ASRSLPTDGPIGYT
TRBJ2-1,TRBV6-5,ASSYSMGEQF
TRBJ2-7,TRBV6-4,ASSRRDEQY
TRBJ2-7,TRBV27,ASSPWTAYEQY
TRBJ1-5,TRBV7-6,ASSSSQGASNQPQH